Listed below are T cell receptor beta chains from one sample, sequenced in a study of PD-1 blockade in classical Hodgkin lymphoma. TCRdb's table, derived via immunoSEQ multiplex PCR, lists solely in-frame clones and lacks some. Of under 20,000 clones listed, just over 70% are singletons. The sample here was CD4+ T cells from blood, taken before the fourth cycle of nivolumab. These receptors originate from a human donor with classical Hodgkin lymphoma. CDR3s include the opening cysteine and the closing phenylalanine or tryptophan. Fields, in order: D gene, clone size, J gene, V gene, CDR3 DNA, CDR3 protein. A D gene is named only where the DNA matches it firmly. Only some rows state a clone size, as once, few, many or a class for expanded clones.

.,.,TRBJ2-1,TRBV2,TGTGCCAGCAGTGCAGTTACCTACAATGAGCAGTTCTTC,CASSAVTYNEQFF
.,.,TRBJ1-1,TRBV6-1,TGTGCCAGCAGTGCGTACAGGCCTGAAGCTTTCTTT,CASSAYRPEAFF
TRBD1,.,TRBJ1-6,TRBV7-2,TGTGCCAGCAGCACAGGACAGGCCGAGAGTTCACCCCTCCACTTT,CASSTGQAESSPLHF
.,.,TRBJ1-3,TRBV30,TGTGCCTGGAGTAACAGTCTTAGGTTTTCTGGAAACACCATATATTTT,CAWSNSLRFSGNTIYF
TRBD1,.,TRBJ2-7,TRBV4-3,TGCGCCAGCAGCCAAGATTCCCGGACAGGGCCCTACGAGCAGTACTTC,CASSQDSRTGPYEQYF
TRBD2,few,TRBJ2-1,TRBV7-3,TGTGCCAGCAGCTTACTTGGGGGAGGGCCCGTATCCGAGCAGTTCTTC,CASSLLGGGPVSEQFF
.,once,TRBJ2-1,TRBV29-1,TGCAGCGTTTGGACTGGGAGTGGTAATGAGCAGTTCTTC,CSVWTGSGNEQFF
TRBD2,.,TRBJ2-1,TRBV5-1,TGCGCCAGCAGCACCACGGGACTAGCTTTCGATGAGCAGTTCTTC,CASSTTGLAFDEQFF
.,.,TRBJ1-2,TRBV4-2,TGTGCCAGCAGCCAAGGACCAGCGGGGAGTGGCTACACCTTC,CASSQGPAGSGYTF
.,.,TRBJ2-2,TRBV4-3,TGCGCCAGCAAAACCGGGAGTTACACCGGGGAGCTGTTTTTT,CASKTGSYTGELFF
.,.,TRBJ2-5,TRBV9,TGTGCCAGCAGCGTAGCCCCGCAGGGGCGGGAGACCCAGTACTTC,CASSVAPQGRETQYF
.,few,TRBJ2-3,TRBV18,TGTGCCAGCTCACCTATGGGACTCCCAGGGGCAGATACGCAGTATTTT,CASSPMGLPGADTQYF
.,.,TRBJ2-1,TRBV11-2,TGTGCCAGCAGCTTAGAGAGGGGGTTAGACGAGTTCTTC,CASSLERGLDEFF
.,.,TRBJ1-3,TRBV5-8,TGTGCCAGTAGGTTTCTCAACACCATATATTTT,CASRFLNTIYF
.,.,TRBJ2-2,TRBV4-1,TGCGCCAGCAGCCCGCGGACGTTAGCGTTTACGAACACCGGGGAGCTGTTTTTT,CASSPRTLAFTNTGELFF
.,.,TRBJ2-7,TRBV10-3,TGTGCCATCAGTGGGACCAGTCTCCACGAGCAGTACTTC,CAISGTSLHEQYF
TRBD2,.,TRBJ2-5,TRBV9,TGTGCCAGCAGCGGCGGGACTAGCGGGGTGGAGACCCAGTACTTC,CASSGGTSGVETQYF
TRBD2,.,TRBJ2-1,TRBV5-5,TGTGCCAGCAGCCCGGGGGCTAGCGGGTACAATGAGCAGTTCTTC,CASSPGASGYNEQFF
TRBD2,.,TRBJ2-7,TRBV19,TGTGCCAGTAGTACCGGACTAGCGGGAGTCGAGCAGTACTTC,CASSTGLAGVEQYF
.,.,TRBJ1-1,TRBV6-5,TGTGCCACCACCCGGGACACTTCTACTGAAGCTTTCTTT,CATTRDTSTEAFF
TRBD2,few,TRBJ2-1,TRBV2,TGTGCCAGCAGTCCAAGAGCGGGGGGCAATGAGCAGTTCTTC,CASSPRAGGNEQFF
.,.,TRBJ1-2,TRBV5-6,TGTGCCAGCAGCCCACGGACAGCTCCGACGGGTGGCTACACCTTC,CASSPRTAPTGGYTF
.,few,TRBJ2-1,TRBV28,TGTGCCAGCAGTTCAGGAGATAGGGGTTATCTCGGGCAGTTCTTC,CASSSGDRGYLGQFF
TRBD1,.,TRBJ1-4,TRBV28,TGTGCCAGCAGTTTAAGACAGGGGTTTAATGAAAAACTGTTTTTT,CASSLRQGFNEKLFF
.,.,TRBJ2-1,TRBV19,TGTGCCAGTAGGAACTTGGGGGGGGCCCTGGGTGAGCAGTTCTTC,CASRNLGGALGEQFF
TRBD1,few,TRBJ1-2,TRBV4-2,TGTGCCAGCAGCCCAGGACAGGGAGGGCGGTACACCTTC,CASSPGQGGRYTF
.,.,TRBJ2-7,TRBV7-2,TGTGCCAGCAGCGCTCAGGAGAGCTCCTACGAGCAGTACTTC,CASSAQESSYEQYF
TRBD2,.,TRBJ2-7,TRBV7-2,TGTGCCAGCAGCTTGCACACTAGCGCCAACGAGCAGTACTTC,CASSLHTSANEQYF
.,few,TRBJ2-2,TRBV5-6,TGTGCCAGCAGCTTAAGGTCGGACACCGGGGAGCTGTTTTTT,CASSLRSDTGELFF
TRBD1,.,TRBJ1-2,TRBV28,TGTGCCAGCAGGGACAGGGGTGGCTACACCTTC,CASRDRGGYTF
TRBD1,few,TRBJ1-2,TRBV13,TGTGCCAGCAGCTTAGGGGGACAGGGGGCTCTCCCGTTAGGCTACACCTTC,CASSLGGQGALPLGYTF
.,.,TRBJ2-2,TRBV9,TGTGCCAGCAGCCGGGGCCTTTTCGCCGGGGAGCTGTTTTTT,CASSRGLFAGELFF
TRBD2,.,TRBJ2-1,TRBV4-3,TGCGCCAGCAGCCAAGATCGTCCTAGCGGGAGGGCCAATGAGCAGTTCTTC,CASSQDRPSGRANEQFF
.,.,TRBJ1-5,TRBV2,TGTGCCAGCAGCATCGGGCCGTCCGGGAGGCCCCAGCATTTT,CASSIGPSGRPQHF
.,.,TRBJ2-3,TRBV28,TGTGCCAGCAGGTTGAACGGAGATACGCAGTATTTT,CASRLNGDTQYF
.,.,TRBJ2-7,TRBV9,TGTGCCAGCAGCGTGGACAGTGCCTACGAGCAGTACTTC,CASSVDSAYEQYF
TRBD2,few,TRBJ2-1,TRBV5-1,TGCGCCAGCAGCTTGGAACCTAGCGGGAGTACCTACAATGAGCAGTTCTTC,CASSLEPSGSTYNEQFF
.,few,TRBJ1-6,TRBV6-4,TGTGCCAGCAGTGAACAGGAGAATTCACCCCTCCACTTT,CASSEQENSPLHF
.,.,TRBJ1-2,TRBV30,TGTGCCTGGACCCGAACAGGGTCAGGAGGCTACACCTTC,CAWTRTGSGGYTF
.,.,TRBJ2-2,TRBV7-9,TGTGCCAGCAGCTTAGAGAACACCGGGGAGCTGTTTTTT,CASSLENTGELFF
.,.,TRBJ1-4,TRBV21-1,TGTGCCAGCAGCAAAGTTAAGGACCGTGAGGGTCGGGAAAAACTGTTTTTT,CASSKVKDREGREKLFF
.,.,TRBJ1-2,TRBV28,TGTGCCAGCAGTTTCAGCTACTATGGCTACACCTTC,CASSFSYYGYTF
.,.,TRBJ1-3,TRBV7-9,TGTGCCAGCAGCTTCCTTAGCTCTGGAAACACCATATATTTT,CASSFLSSGNTIYF
.,.,TRBJ1-2,TRBV19,.,CASSIDVGGGNPLAASTF
.,few,TRBJ1-2,TRBV5-4,TGTGCCAGCAGCTTGGAGCCAGGGGTTAGCTATGGCTACACCTTC,CASSLEPGVSYGYTF
.,.,TRBJ2-2,TRBV5-1,TGCGCCAGCAGCTTAGGGGGGACGAACACCGGGGAGCTGTTTTTT,CASSLGGTNTGELFF
.,.,TRBJ2-2,TRBV7-6,TGTGCCAGCAGCTTAGAAATTCCCGGGGAGCTGTTTTTT,CASSLEIPGELFF
.,.,TRBJ2-7,TRBV7-9,TGTGCCAGCAGGGGGGGGACAGGAGACTACGAGCAGTACTTC,CASRGGTGDYEQYF
TRBD1,.,TRBJ2-2,TRBV7-2,TGTGCCAGCAGACGCGACAGGGGGCAGACCGGGGAGCTGTTTTTT,CASRRDRGQTGELFF
.,few,TRBJ2-1,TRBV5-1,TGCGCCAGCAGCTTGGATCGGGTTCGCAATGAGCAGTTCTTC,CASSLDRVRNEQFF
.,few,TRBJ1-4,TRBV30,TGTGCCTGGAGGAAGTGGGGCTACGGTGAAAAACTGTTTTTT,CAWRKWGYGEKLFF
TRBD2,few,TRBJ2-5,TRBV10-3,TGTGCCATCAGTCGCAGCGGGGGACAAGAGACCCAGTACTTC,CAISRSGGQETQYF
TRBD1,few,TRBJ1-6,TRBV18,TGTGCCAGCTCACAAAACGGACAGGGGTCACCCCTCCACTTT,CASSQNGQGSPLHF
.,.,TRBJ2-1,TRBV25-1,TGTGCCAGCAGTAAGGGTAGAGCGGTACACTACAATGAGCAGTTCTTC,CASSKGRAVHYNEQFF
TRBD1,.,TRBJ2-7,TRBV14,TGTGCCAGCAGCCAAGAGACAGGGTCCTACGAGCAGTACTTC,CASSQETGSYEQYF
.,once,TRBJ2-1,TRBV5-1,TGCGCCAGCAGCCTGGACGGCAGCTCCTACAATGAGCAGTTCTTC,CASSLDGSSYNEQFF
TRBD1,few,TRBJ1-1,TRBV7-2,TGTGCCAGCAGCCCTTACAGGGGGAAAGCTGAAGCTTTCTTT,CASSPYRGKAEAFF
.,.,TRBJ2-6,TRBV18,TGTGCCAGCTCACCGATCTCTGGGTCCTCTGGGGCCAACGTCCTGACTTTC,CASSPISGSSGANVLTF
.,.,TRBJ2-7,TRBV6-1,TGTGCCAGCAGTGAACTCTACGAGCAGTACTTC,CASSELYEQYF